These 14 T cell receptor beta chains share one sample of origin, sequenced in a study of vaccination effects on CD4 cells after COVID-19. Sequencing followed a ViraFEST assay step that expanded antigen-specific CD4+ T cells with viral peptide pools. Cells that had been cultured for 10 days were the source of isolated CD4+ T cells. Two-dose BNT162b2 or mRNA-1273 vaccination was given to participants. Their specific antigens are unknown. Measured with immunoSEQ multiplex PCR; TCRdb has only the in-frame clones, and not every one. The sample holds about 22,000 clones; 72% are singletons and the top ten take roughly 10%. Source: CD4+ T cells from PBMCs cultured with HCoV-NL63 spike peptides, taken after COVID-19 vaccination. These receptors were taken from a human donor who received a COVID-19 vaccine.

The V gene is TRBV3-1 (or the pseudogene TRBV3-2), the J gene TRBJ2-3; possibly TRBD1 for D (5 bases). The germline CDR1 and CDR2 sequences are LGHDT and YNNKEL (reference sequence). This CDR3 spans 15 amino acids. The V end lost 2 bases, the J end lost 6 bases, and 15 bases lay between the germline ends. The CDR3 here is CASSQHPQGRDTQYF. In DNA, the CDR3 is TGTGCCAGCAGCCAACACCCCCAGGGCCGGGATACGCAGTATTTT.

This chain connects TRBV4-2 to TRBJ2-7; 8 bases fit TRBD2. The V gene end was trimmed by 4 bases and the J gene end by 3 bases; junction bases not matched to a gene: 11. Germline V CDR1 and CDR2: LGHNA, YNFKEQ. The CDR3 runs 16 residues. The CDR3: CASSRAQIAGNYEQYF. CDR3 DNA sequence: TGTGCCAGCAGCCGTGCCCAAATAGCGGGAAACTACGAGCAGTACTTC.

V is TRBV6-5 and J is TRBJ1-5, with 9 positions matching TRBD1. This CDR3 contains 14 residues. The germline gives CDR1 MNHEY, CDR2 SVGAGI. The V and J ends lost 6 bases and 6 bases, in that order; junction bases with no gene match: 6. In DNA form, the CDR3 reads TGTGCCAGCAGAGGGACAGGGCGGACTCAGCCCCAGCATTTT. It is translated as CASRGTGRTQPQHF.

The rearrangement links TRBV19 to TRBJ2-2, with a weak D call TRBD2 (6 bases). CDR3 length: 15 residues. Trimming removed 1 base at V and 3 bases at J, with 9 bases between. Germline values: CDR1 LNHDA, CDR2 SQIVND (reference sequence). The CDR3, as DNA: TGTGCCAGTAGTATAGGCGGGACCTACACCGGGGAGCTGTTTTTT. Residues: CASSIGGTYTGELFF.

This chain joins TRBV7-8 and TRBJ2-2; 7 positions match TRBD1. This CDR3 spans 15 amino acids. Trimming removed 5 bases from V and 1 base from J; junction bases left unmatched: 4. Germline-derived CDR1 and CDR2 are SGHVS and FQNEAQ. For the CDR3, the DNA is TGTGCCAGCAGCCACCGGGACAGGAACACCGGGGAGCTGTTTTTT. Amino acids: CASSHRDRNTGELFF. Full variable domain (missing parts from reference TRBV7-8 and TRBJ2-2): GAGVSQSPRYKVAKRGQDVALRCDPISGHVSLFWYQQALGQGPEFLTYFQNEAQLDKSGLPSDRFFAERPEGSVSTLKIQRTQQEDSAVYLCASSHRDRNTGELFFGEGSRLTVL.

V usage is TRBV4-1 and J usage is TRBJ1-2; 8 bases line up with TRBD1. Trimming cost V 4 bases and J 4 bases; bases outside gene matches: 8. The germline V gene has CDR1 MGHRA and CDR2 YSYEKL. This CDR3 spans 15 amino acids. CDR3 region: CASSPTDRGGYGYTF. The DNA for the CDR3 is TGCGCCAGCAGCCCTACAGACAGGGGCGGCTATGGCTACACCTTC.

The V call is TRBV7-2, the J call TRBJ2-2, with 11 bases lining up with TRBD2. This CDR3 contains 16 residues. The V segment lost 3 bases and the J segment 4 bases; nucleotides outside the gene matches: 4. Germline CDR1 and CDR2: SGHTA and FQGNSA. CDR3 sequence (DNA): TGTGCCAGCAGCTTTTCCGGGACTAGCGGCACCGGGGAGCTGTTTTTT. Protein sequence: CASSFSGTSGTGELFF.

The chain recombines TRBV7-6 with TRBJ1-3; D is uncertain. CDR1 and CDR2 from the germline V gene are SGHVS and FNYEAQ. V lost 0 bases and J 4 bases, leaving 13 bases between the germline ends. The CDR3 runs to 16 residues. The CDR3 DNA reads TGTGCCAGCAGCTTAGCCGATATGGGGTCGGGAAACACCATATATTTT. It translates to CASSLADMGSGNTIYF.

V is TRBV18 and J is TRBJ2-3, with D uncertain. The ends were cut back, 6 bases at V and 1 base at J, with 8 bases in the middle. The CDR3 contains 13 residues. Per germline, CDR1 KGHSH and CDR2 LQKENI. CDR3 sequence: CASSKRGTDTQYF. CDR3 DNA sequence: TGTGCCAGCTCGAAACGGGGCACAGATACGCAGTATTTT.

This chain connects TRBV5-5 to TRBJ2-7; TRBD2 aligns across 13 bases. The germline CDR1 and CDR2 sequences are SGHKS and YYEKEE (reference sequence). Trimming at V came to 4 bases and at J to 2 bases, leaving 3 bases not matched to a gene. This CDR3 contains 15 residues. CDR3 region: CASSMGLAGTYEQYF. The CDR3 DNA sequence: TGTGCCAGCAGCATGGGACTAGCGGGGACCTACGAGCAGTACTTC.

The genes are TRBV27 and TRBJ2-7; 9 bases match TRBD1. With V trimmed by 3 bases and J by 4 bases, 13 bases remained unmatched. Germline V lookup: CDR1 MNHEY, CDR2 SMNVEV (reference sequence). CDR3 length: 17 residues. The DNA of the CDR3 is TGTGCCAGCAGTTTGGGCCGGACAGGGGAAAAAATGTACGAGCAGTACTTC. Translation: CASSLGRTGEKMYEQYF.

This sequence joins TRBV27 and TRBJ2-7; D unresolved. Germline V gene data show CDR1 as MNHEY and CDR2 as SMNVEV (reference sequence). CDR3 length: 16 residues. Trimming cost V 3 bases and J 2 bases, with 17 bases left between them. CDR3 sequence reads: CASSFERKLRPYEQYF. CDR3 nucleotide sequence: TGTGCCAGCAGTTTCGAACGAAAACTGAGGCCCTACGAGCAGTACTTC.

This chain joins TRBV24-1 and TRBJ2-7, with D possibly matching TRBD2 (6 bases). Germline-derived CDR1 and CDR2 are KGHDR and SFDVKD. The CDR3 is 16 residues long. V lost 4 bases to trimming and J lost 0 bases, with 15 bases between them. Here the CDR3 reads CATSDPGTGNSYEQYF. As DNA, the CDR3 is TGTGCCACCAGTGACCCCGGGACTGGGAACTCCTACGAGCAGTACTTC.

The table lists this clone with a few counts. The V gene is TRBV10-2, the J gene TRBJ2-1, with TRBD2 as a possible D gene (6 bases). Germline CDR1 WSHSY, CDR2 SAAADI. Trimming shortened V by 3 bases and J by 12 bases, and 18 bases separated the two germline ends. This CDR3 contains 14 residues. CDR3 nucleotide sequence: TGCGCCAGCAGTGAAGGGCCGGGGGAGGCTGTGCAGTTCTTC. It codes for CASSEGPGEAVQFF.